Below are 22 T cell receptor beta chains sequenced from a single sample in a study of blood T cell repertoires in COVID-19. Repertoires were generated with immunoSEQ multiplex PCR, while TCRdb's copy carries only in-frame clones and drops some. The repertoire holds some 150,000 clones, around 90% seen once, with 3.5% to 5% in the top ten. The specimen sequenced was peripheral blood. The receptors shown here come from a woman aged 55-75 years with active or convalescent COVID-19.

J is TRBJ1-1 and V is TRBV5-4; no clear D. The CDR3 consists of 15 residues. V was cut by 0 bases and J by 4 bases, with 13 bases left in between. Germline V lookup: CDR1 SGHNT, CDR2 YYREEE (reference sequence). The CDR3 sequence: CASSLDFGEGTEAFF. The CDR3 DNA reads TGTGCCAGCAGCTTGGATTTCGGGGAGGGCACTGAAGCTTTCTTT.

This clone was observed once. The rearrangement links TRBV5-4 to TRBJ2-5; D is possibly TRBD1 (6 bases). V gave up 4 bases and J gave up 3 bases, with 13 bases separating them. CDR3 size: 14 residues. Germline-derived CDR1 and CDR2 are SGHNT and YYREEE (reference sequence). The CDR3 loop is CASSRKAGEETQYF. The CDR3 bases are TGTGCCAGCAGCCGAAAGGCAGGGGAAGAGACCCAGTACTTC. The full variable domain, rest sourced from reference TRBV5-4 and TRBJ2-5, is ETGVTQSPTHLIKTRGQQVTLRCSSQSGHNTVSWYQQALGQGPQFIFQYYREEENGRGNFPPRFSGLQFPNYSSELNVNALELDDSALYLCASSRKAGEETQYFGPGTRLLVL.

The rearrangement uses TRBV7-8 and TRBJ1-4, with 7 bases matching TRBD1. Germline V gene data show CDR1 as SGHVS and CDR2 as FQNEAQ. V lost 5 bases, J lost 0 bases, and 3 bases stayed unmatched. The CDR3 contains 15 residues. This CDR3 is CASSPDRATNEKLFF. The CDR3 DNA sequence: TGTGCCAGCAGCCCTGACAGGGCAACTAATGAAAAACTGTTTTTT.

This chain joins TRBV7-2 and TRBJ2-5, with TRBD2 as a possible D gene (6 bases). The CDR3 has 15 amino acids. Germline lookup yields CDR1 SGHTA and CDR2 FQGNSA. V was trimmed by 2 bases and J by 5 bases, leaving 15 bases between them. The CDR3 region has the DNA TGTGCCAGCAGCTTATTAACGGGGGAATCTGAGACCCAGTACTTC. This sequence encodes CASSLLTGESETQYF.

This clone was observed a single time. The V gene is TRBV27, the J gene TRBJ1-4; the D is unclear. V shed 3 bases and J shed 7 bases, with 12 bases lying between them. The CDR3 covers 14 residues. Germline assignment: CDR1 MNHEY and CDR2 SMNVEV (reference sequence). The CDR3 sequence: CASSLGIRGEKLFF. CDR3 DNA: TGTGCCAGCAGTTTGGGAATACGGGGTGAAAAACTGTTTTTT.

The chain couples TRBV4-3 to TRBJ1-2, with D uncertain. This CDR3 is built from 14 residues. V lost 1 base, J lost 8 bases, and 14 bases lay in between. Germline CDR1 and CDR2: LGHNA and YSLEER. The CDR3 region is CASSQGHQAVGYTF. As DNA, the CDR3 is TGCGCCAGCAGCCAAGGCCATCAAGCGGTGGGCTACACCTTC.

The chain employs TRBV19 and TRBJ1-2; D is unresolved. The germline gives CDR1 LNHDA, CDR2 SQIVND (reference sequence). V was cut by 5 bases and J by 5 bases, with 21 bases left in between. The CDR3 extends over 16 amino acids. This CDR3 reads CASSPPGMGNIYGYTF. In nucleotides, the CDR3 is TGTGCCAGTAGTCCCCCCGGGATGGGAAATATATATGGCTACACCTTC.

The chain links TRBV3-1 (or the pseudogene TRBV3-2) to TRBJ2-7; 10 bases align to TRBD1. This CDR3 is 15 amino acids long. From germline, CDR1 is LGHDT and CDR2 YNNKEL (reference sequence). V lost 0 bases, J lost 3 bases, and 2 bases stayed unmatched. CDR3 residues: CASSQDRDRGYEQYF. In DNA form, the CDR3 reads TGTGCCAGCAGCCAAGATCGGGACAGGGGCTACGAGCAGTACTTC.

The CDR3 bases are TGTGCCAGCAGGCTCTACTCCCTCGGTGCCTACGAGCAGTACTTC. As protein: CASRLYSLGAYEQYF. The chain links TRBV11-2 to TRBJ2-7; no firm D call. The ends were cut back, 6 bases at V and 2 bases at J, with 17 bases in the middle. The germline gives CDR1 SGHAT, CDR2 FQNNGV. The CDR3 is 15 residues long.

The genes are TRBV19 and TRBJ2-7; D possibly corresponds to TRBD2 (5 bases). Trimming cost V 1 base and J 1 base, with 8 bases left between them. In germline, CDR1 is LNHDA, CDR2 SQIVND (reference sequence). The CDR3 is 14 residues long. CDR3 bases: TGTGCCAGTAGTATAGGTCCGGGATCCTACGAGCAGTACTTC. It codes for CASSIGPGSYEQYF. The full variable domain, its missing parts supplied by reference TRBV19 and TRBJ2-7, is DGGITQSPKYLFRKEGQNVTLSCEQNLNHDAMYWYRQDPGQGLRLIYYSQIVNDFQKGDIAEGYSVSREKKESFPLTVTSAQKNPTAFYLCASSIGPGSYEQYFGPGTRLTVT.

This chain uses TRBV6-5 with TRBJ1-2; D is undetermined. This CDR3 comprises 14 residues. Germline V gene lookup returns CDR1 MNHEY and CDR2 SVGAGI. The V end lost 7 bases, the J end lost 2 bases, and 14 bases lay between the germline ends. The CDR3 bases are TGTGCCAGCAACACCGGGTCGGTAAACTATGGCTACACCTTC. Amino acid sequence: CASNTGSVNYGYTF.

The rearrangement links TRBV11-1 to TRBJ1-1; the match to TRBD1 covers 9 bases. The CDR3 runs 15 residues. The V and J ends lost 3 bases and 3 bases, in that order; junction bases with no gene match: 5. Per germline, CDR1 SGHAT and CDR2 FQDESV (reference sequence). CDR3 in amino acids: CASSFSTGGYTEAFF. As DNA, the CDR3 is TGTGCCAGCAGCTTTTCGACAGGGGGGTACACTGAAGCTTTCTTT.

This rearrangement joins TRBV4-3 to TRBJ2-6; weak D call: TRBD1 (5 bases). This CDR3 contains 16 residues. Germline V lookup: CDR1 LGHNA, CDR2 YSLEER. Trimming took 5 bases from V and 0 from J, leaving 11 bases between them. CDR3 coding DNA: TGCGCCAGCAGCAAACCGCAGGGCTCTGGGGCCAACGTCCTGACTTTC. Amino acid sequence: CASSKPQGSGANVLTF.

This clone was seen just once. The V call is TRBV12-3 or TRBV12-4, the J call TRBJ1-5; D unresolved. V dropped 5 bases and J dropped 5 bases, with 10 bases sitting between them. This CDR3 is built from 13 residues. CDR3 amino acids: CASSQARHQPQHF. The CDR3 DNA reads TGTGCCAGCAGTCAGGCAAGGCATCAGCCCCAGCATTTT.

This clone was picked up one time. This chain links TRBV30 with TRBJ1-4, with TRBD1 identical over 11 bases. Germline V gene data show CDR1 as GTSNPN and CDR2 as SVGIG (reference sequence). This CDR3 comprises 13 residues. V lost 7 bases to trimming and J lost 8 bases; unmatched junction nucleotides: 6. The CDR3 DNA sequence: TGTGCCTACGCCGGGACAGGGGGAGAAAAACTGTTTTTT. It specifies CAYAGTGGEKLFF.

The chain has TRBV5-4 and TRBJ1-1; D gene ambiguous. CDR1 is SGHNT, CDR2 YYREEE, per germline (reference sequence). With 0 bases removed from V and 0 bases from J, the gap between germline ends came to 9 bases. CDR3 size: 15 residues. CDR3 sequence reads: CASSLGASMNTEAFF. The CDR3 DNA reads as TGTGCCAGCAGCTTGGGCGCTTCGATGAACACTGAAGCTTTCTTT. Full variable domain (missing parts from reference TRBV5-4 and TRBJ1-1): ETGVTQSPTHLIKTRGQQVTLRCSSQSGHNTVSWYQQALGQGPQFIFQYYREEENGRGNFPPRFSGLQFPNYSSELNVNALELDDSALYLCASSLGASMNTEAFFGQGTRLTVV.

The chain carries TRBV19 and TRBJ1-2, with a tentative D call TRBD1 (6 bases). Germline V gene sequence: CDR1 LNHDA, CDR2 SQIVND (reference sequence). Trimming shortened V by 7 bases and J by 4 bases, and 16 bases separated the two germline ends. This CDR3 has 14 residues. The CDR3 coding sequence is TGTGCCAGTAAGAACGTACAGGGAACCTATGGCTACACCTTC. This translates into CASKNVQGTYGYTF.

This chain connects TRBV3-1 (or the pseudogene TRBV3-2) to TRBJ1-2; 7 bases agree with TRBD1. There are 16 residues in the CDR3. With 6 bases clipped from V and 5 bases from J, the junction kept 15 bases outside the gene matches. Per the germline V gene, CDR1 is LGHDT and CDR2 is YNNKEL (reference sequence). CDR3 sequence: CASSFLGDRAGYGYTF. The CDR3 bases are TGTGCCAGCAGTTTCCTGGGAGACAGGGCGGGTTATGGCTACACCTTC.

The chain is built from TRBV4-3 and TRBJ1-1; D remains unclear. Germline assignment: CDR1 LGHNA and CDR2 YSLEER. CDR3 size: 15 residues. V was clipped by 0 bases and J by 2 bases, with 10 bases between them. CDR3 bases: TGCGCCAGCAGCCAAGATGTGGAGCCTAACACTGAAGCTTTCTTT. Translation gives CASSQDVEPNTEAFF.

This rearrangement joins TRBV7-2 to TRBJ2-3; 16 positions match TRBD2. CDR3 length: 19 amino acids. Germline CDR1 and CDR2: SGHTA and FQGNSA. V trimming: 8 bases; J trimming: 4 bases; junction bases outside the gene matches: 15. DNA of the CDR3: TGTGCCAGCGACACGGGACTAGCGGGGGGGCTGGCCTTCGCAGATACGCAGTATTTT. It translates to CASDTGLAGGLAFADTQYF.

The chain carries TRBV5-4 and TRBJ1-6; D perhaps matches TRBD1 (6 bases). V lost 4 bases and J lost 4, with 21 bases in between. This CDR3 has 18 amino acids. Germline CDR1 and CDR2: SGHNT and YYREEE (reference sequence). CDR3 DNA sequence: TGTGCCAGCAGCCCCGCCGAAGGGGCAGGGGAATATAATTCACCCCTCCACTTT. Translating gives CASSPAEGAGEYNSPLHF.

This chain connects TRBV6-6 to TRBJ1-1, with 7 bases matching TRBD1. The germline CDR1 and CDR2 sequences are MNHNY and SVGAGI (reference sequence). The CDR3 is 12 residues long. Germline trimming cut 0 bases from V and 8 bases from J; bases unmatched to any gene: 0. CDR3 coding DNA: TGTGCCAGCAGTTACTCGACAGGGGAAGCTTTCTTT. Residues: CASSYSTGEAFF.